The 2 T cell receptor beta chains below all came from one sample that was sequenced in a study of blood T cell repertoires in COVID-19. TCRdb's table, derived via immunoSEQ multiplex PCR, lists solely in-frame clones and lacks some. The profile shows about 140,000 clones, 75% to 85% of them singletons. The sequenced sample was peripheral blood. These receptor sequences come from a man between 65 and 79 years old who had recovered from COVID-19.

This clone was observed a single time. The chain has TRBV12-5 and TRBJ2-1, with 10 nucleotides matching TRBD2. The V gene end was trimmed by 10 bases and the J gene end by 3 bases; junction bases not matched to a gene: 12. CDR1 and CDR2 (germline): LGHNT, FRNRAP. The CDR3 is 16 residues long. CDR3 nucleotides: TGTGCTATACGTGAAGGACTAGCGGAGGACTACAATGAGCAGTTCTTC. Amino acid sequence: CAIREGLAEDYNEQFF.

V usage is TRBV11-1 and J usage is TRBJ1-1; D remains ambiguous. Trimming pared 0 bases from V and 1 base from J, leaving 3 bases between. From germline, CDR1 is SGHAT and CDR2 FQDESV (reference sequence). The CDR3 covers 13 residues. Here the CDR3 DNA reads TGTGCCAGCAGCTTAGCCCGGAACACTGAAGCTTTCTTT. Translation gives CASSLARNTEAFF. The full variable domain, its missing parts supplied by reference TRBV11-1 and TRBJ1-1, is EAEVAQSPRYKITEKSQAVAFWCDPISGHATLYWYRQILGQGPELLVQFQDESVVDDSQLPKDRFSAERLKGVDSTLKIQPAELGDSAMYLCASSLARNTEAFFGQGTRLTVV.